Shown below are 18 T cell receptor beta chains from a single sample sequenced in a study of a mutant IDH1 vaccine in newly diagnosed glioma. Time point specified: week 11, during vaccination. Every single dose of the vaccine, 300 ug of mutant IDH1 20-mer peptide, came with topical imiquimod. TCRdb's copy holds only in-frame clones and misses some; the assay was immunoSEQ multiplex PCR. The sample lists 35,000 or so clones, 80% occurring once. No cognate antigen is known for these TCRs. The source was peripheral blood mononuclear cells (PBMCs), collected from a glioma patient whose treatment included an IDH1 peptide vaccine. The receptors were gathered from a woman aged 25 to 39 with glioma. Some clones in this sample may be carry-over from other donors' samples.

Here the CDR3 DNA reads TGTGCCAGCAGCGGGGCAGTAGAGACCCAGTACTTC. Protein product: CASSGAVETQYF. The V gene is TRBV6-6, the J gene TRBJ2-5; possibly TRBD1 or TRBD2 for D (5 bases each). This CDR3 region has 12 residues. Trimming stripped 6 bases from V and 4 bases from J, with 9 bases between. CDR1 and CDR2 (germline): MNHNY, SVGAGI (reference sequence).

J is TRBJ2-4 and V is TRBV30, with no clear D. CDR1 and CDR2 from the germline V gene are GTSNPN and SVGIG (reference sequence). With 3 bases removed from V and 4 bases from J, the gap between germline ends came to 4 bases. The CDR3 has 11 residues. CDR3 sequence (DNA): TGTGCCTGGAGCACTAAAAACATTCAGTACTTC. Its translation: CAWSTKNIQYF.

The chain is built from TRBV30 and TRBJ1-5; unclear D gene. There are 12 residues in the CDR3. V was trimmed by 4 bases and J by 7 bases, leaving 11 bases between them. CDR1 and CDR2 from the germline V gene are GTSNPN and SVGIG (reference sequence). The DNA for the CDR3 is TGTGCCTGGAACCAGGAAGACCAGCCCCAGCATTTT. As protein: CAWNQEDQPQHF.

CDR3 region: CASSLGWDYGYTF. DNA for the CDR3: TGTGCCAGCAGTTTGGGTTGGGACTATGGCTACACCTTC. This chain uses TRBV6-5 with TRBJ1-2, with D unclear. V was cut by 4 bases and J by 3 bases, with 9 bases left in between. This CDR3 is 13 amino acids long. CDR1 is MNHEY, CDR2 SVGAGI, per germline.

The rearrangement joins TRBV5-1 to TRBJ2-7; tentative D call: TRBD2 (6 bases). Between the trimmed V and J ends, which lost 0 bases and 5 bases, there was a span of 21 bases. The CDR3 loop spans 17 amino acids. Germline V gene sequence: CDR1 SGHRS, CDR2 YFSETQ. For the CDR3, the DNA is TGCGCCAGCAGCTTGGACATCCCCGGGCGGGAATTGGACGAGCAGTACTTC. It encodes CASSLDIPGRELDEQYF.

The J gene is TRBJ2-6, the V gene TRBV18; D not certain. Germline lookup yields CDR1 KGHSH and CDR2 LQKENI. Trimming stripped 2 bases from V and 4 bases from J, with 12 bases between. This CDR3 is 16 amino acids long. The CDR3 protein is CASSPGQTRGANVLTF. CDR3 in DNA: TGTGCCAGCTCACCAGGGCAAACGAGAGGGGCCAACGTCCTGACTTTC.

The chain links TRBV7-6 to TRBJ2-5; the D gene could be TRBD1 or TRBD2 (5 bases each). Between the trimmed V and J ends, which lost 1 base and 2 bases, there was a span of 17 bases. The CDR3 runs 17 residues. CDR1 is SGHVS and CDR2 is FNYEAQ in the germline V gene. CDR3 sequence reads: CASSLGYGTGLQETQYF. DNA for the CDR3: TGTGCCAGCAGCTTAGGTTACGGGACGGGCTTACAAGAGACCCAGTACTTC.

This chain connects TRBV21-1 to TRBJ2-7; TRBD1 reflects the table's D call only, with no check against the DNA. TRBV21-1 is marked as a pseudogene. The CDR3 covers 14 residues. Here the CDR3 DNA reads TGTGCCAGCAGCAAAAGGGACAGGGGCCACGAGCAGTACTTC. It encodes CASSKRDRGHEQYF.

The chain employs TRBV4-1 and TRBJ2-5, with D perhaps assigned TRBD1 or TRBD2 (5 bases each). Germline loops: CDR1 MGHRA, CDR2 YSYEKL. CDR3 length equals 15 residues. V was cut by 1 base and J by 4 bases, with 13 bases left in between. The DNA of the CDR3 is TGCGCCAGCAGCCAAGGACCGGGGACCAGAGAGACCCAGTACTTC. Protein: CASSQGPGTRETQYF.

The rearrangement joins TRBV20-1 to TRBJ2-7, with no clear D. Trimming took off 3 bases at V and 7 bases at J, with 10 bases between the two ends. The CDR3 runs to 11 residues. Germline V gives CDR1 DFQATT, CDR2 SNEGSKA (reference sequence). DNA for the CDR3: TGCAGTGCTAGCGGGCCGGTGGAGCAGTACTTC. It specifies CSASGPVEQYF.

The rearrangement links TRBV9 to TRBJ2-1, with TRBD2 matching over 7 bases. The CDR3 length is 17 residues. With V trimmed by 3 bases and J by 3 bases, 12 bases remained unmatched. Germline V gene sequence: CDR1 SGDLS, CDR2 YYNGEE. The CDR3 coding sequence is TGTGCCAGCAGCGAGGCCCTCGGACTAGTGAGCTACAATGAGCAGTTCTTC. This sequence encodes CASSEALGLVSYNEQFF.

This chain uses TRBV6-5 with TRBJ2-7, with D possibly matching TRBD2 (5 bases). Germline V CDR1 and CDR2: MNHEY, SVGAGI. Trimming stripped 8 bases from V and 2 bases from J, with 10 bases between. This CDR3 has 12 residues. CDR3 DNA: TGTGCCAGCTCCAGAGGGCCCTACGAGCAGTACTTC. Protein sequence: CASSRGPYEQYF.

This chain joins TRBV15 and TRBJ2-3; D is possibly TRBD2 (6 bases). The CDR3 has 13 residues. The germline V gene encodes CDR1 LNHNV and CDR2 YYDKDF (reference sequence). V lost 6 bases, J lost 4 bases, and 11 bases lay in between. CDR3 sequence reads: CATRTRYADTQYF. CDR3 DNA: TGTGCCACCAGGACTAGGTATGCAGATACGCAGTATTTT.

This rearrangement joins TRBV6-1 to TRBJ2-7; 8 nucleotides match TRBD1. The CDR3 covers 13 residues. V dropped 6 bases and J dropped 3; count of bases not matched to a gene: 4. Germline V CDR1 and CDR2: MNHNS, SASEGT. CDR3 DNA: TGTGCCAGCAGCCATACAGGGGGCTACGAGCAGTACTTC. As protein: CASSHTGGYEQYF.

The chain joins TRBV4-1 to TRBJ2-3, with 14 bases fitting TRBD2. V was pared by 3 bases and J by 1 base, with 6 bases of the junction left unmatched. This CDR3 has 18 amino acids. Germline values: CDR1 MGHRA, CDR2 YSYEKL. Written as DNA, the CDR3 is TGCGCCAGCAGCCAGGTGGGGGGACTAGCGGGGGGCACAGATACGCAGTATTTT. Its translation is CASSQVGGLAGGTDTQYF.

Notes on this clone: Additional DNA sequences in this sample encode the identical CDR3. V gene TRBV6-1 combines with J gene TRBJ1-5; 7 positions agree with TRBD1. Germline V gene lookup returns CDR1 MNHNS and CDR2 SASEGT. The CDR3 contains 15 residues. Trimming removed 1 base from V and 1 base from J; junction bases left unmatched: 1. CDR3 sequence reads: CASSEGQGSNQPQHF. DNA of the CDR3: TGTGCCAGCAGTGAAGGACAGGGAAGCAATCAGCCCCAGCATTTT.

The rearrangement joins TRBV27 to TRBJ1-2; TRBD1 matches at 7 bases. The CDR3 sequence is 13 residues long. J gave up 2 bases and V 6 bases, and 3 bases lay outside the gene matches. In germline, CDR1 is MNHEY, CDR2 SMNVEV (reference sequence). The CDR3 DNA reads as TGTGCCAGCAGCAGGACAGGCAACTATGGCTACACCTTC. It codes for CASSRTGNYGYTF.

By sample fraction, this clone is medium-sized. J is TRBJ2-1 and V is TRBV18; perhaps TRBD1 as D (6 bases). Between the trimmed V and J ends, which lost 6 bases and 10 bases, there was a span of 22 bases. CDR1 is KGHSH and CDR2 is LQKENI in the germline V gene. There are 15 residues in the CDR3. The CDR3 DNA sequence: TGTGCCAGCTCCCCCGAACAGGGATCGTCTGGAGAGCAGTTCTTC. This codes for CASSPEQGSSGEQFF.